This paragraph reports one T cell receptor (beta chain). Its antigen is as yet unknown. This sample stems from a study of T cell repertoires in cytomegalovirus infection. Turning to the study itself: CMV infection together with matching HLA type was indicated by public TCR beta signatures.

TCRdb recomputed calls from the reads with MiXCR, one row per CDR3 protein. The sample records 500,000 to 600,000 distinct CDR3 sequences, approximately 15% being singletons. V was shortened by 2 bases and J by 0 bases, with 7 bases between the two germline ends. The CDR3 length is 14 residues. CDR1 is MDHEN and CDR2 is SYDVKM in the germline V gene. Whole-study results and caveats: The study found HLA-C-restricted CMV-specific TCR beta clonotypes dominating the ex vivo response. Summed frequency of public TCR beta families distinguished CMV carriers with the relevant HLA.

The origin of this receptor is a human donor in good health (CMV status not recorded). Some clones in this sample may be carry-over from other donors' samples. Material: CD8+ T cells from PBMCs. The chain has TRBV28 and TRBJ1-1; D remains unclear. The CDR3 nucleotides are TGTGCCAGCAGTTTAAAGTCACTGAACACTGAAGCTTTCTTT. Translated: CASSLKSLNTEAFF. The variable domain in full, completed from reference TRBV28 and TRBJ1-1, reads DVKVTQSSRYLVKRTGEKVFLECVQDMDHENMFWYRQDPGLGLRLIYFSYDVKMKEKGDIPEGYSVSREKKERFSLILESASTNQTSMYLCASSLKSLNTEAFFGQGTRLTVV.